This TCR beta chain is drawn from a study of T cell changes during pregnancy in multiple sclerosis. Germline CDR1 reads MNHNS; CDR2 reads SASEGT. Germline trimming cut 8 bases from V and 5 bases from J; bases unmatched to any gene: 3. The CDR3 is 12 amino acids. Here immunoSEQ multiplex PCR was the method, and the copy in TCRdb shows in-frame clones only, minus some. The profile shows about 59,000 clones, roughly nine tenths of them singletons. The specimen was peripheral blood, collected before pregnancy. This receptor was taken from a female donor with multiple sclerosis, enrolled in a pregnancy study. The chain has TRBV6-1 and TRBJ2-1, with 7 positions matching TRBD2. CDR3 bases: TGTGCCAGCTGCCGGGGGGACAATGAGCAGTTCTTC. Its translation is CASCRGDNEQFF.